These 11 T cell receptor beta chains were sequenced from one sample in a study of identical twins. MiXCR, applied by TCRdb to the 5' RACE reads, yields one record per CDR3 protein. The table records 500,000 to 650,000 distinct CDR3 sequences, around 7.4% of them present only once. These same records also appear under a second study, on yellow fever vaccine responses in identical twins.

The material sequenced was PBMCs. Every receptor here comes from a young woman in good health.

Many counts were recorded for this clonotype. In DNA, the CDR3 is TGTGCCACTAGTGGGTTATTATCGGACACTGAAGCTTTCTTT. Translating gives CATSGLLSDTEAFF. The J gene is TRBJ1-1, the V gene TRBV12-3 or TRBV12-4; no reliable D call. V dropped 10 bases and J dropped 3 bases, with 18 bases sitting between them. CDR3 length equals 14 residues.

This clonotype was seen just once. This chain uses TRBV11-2 with TRBJ2-1; 9 bases align to TRBD1. This CDR3 has 14 amino acids. Germline V gene lookup returns CDR1 SGHAT and CDR2 FQNNGV. J was trimmed by 8 bases and V by 0 bases; bases with no gene match: 2. The CDR3 DNA reads as TGTGCCAGCAGCTTAGAGGGACAGGGTGATGAGCAGTTCTTC. Translation: CASSLEGQGDEQFF.

This clonotype was found a few times. The rearrangement links TRBV20-1 to TRBJ2-2; 9 nucleotides agree with TRBD1. V trimming: 6 bases; J trimming: 3 bases; junction bases outside the gene matches: 5. The germline V gene encodes CDR1 DFQATT and CDR2 SNEGSKA (reference sequence). This CDR3 is 14 amino acids long. The CDR3 sequence: CSAEGQGYTGELFF. For the CDR3, the DNA is TGCAGTGCCGAGGGACAGGGCTACACCGGGGAGCTGTTTTTT.

J is TRBJ2-5 and V is TRBV4-1; TRBD2 aligns across 8 bases. The CDR3 sequence is 17 residues long. Germline V lookup: CDR1 MGHRA, CDR2 YSYEKL. With V trimmed by 0 bases and J by 2 bases, 8 bases remained unmatched. CDR3 sequence (DNA): TGCGCCAGCAGCCAAGATAAAGCGGGAGAGATACAAGAGACCCAGTACTTC. This translates into CASSQDKAGEIQETQYF.

This clonotype has a count of ten or more. The gene calls are TRBV3-1 and TRBJ2-3; 13 bases agree with TRBD2. The CDR3 is 16 amino acids. CDR1 and CDR2 from the germline V gene are LGHDT and YNNKEL (reference sequence). The V segment lost 3 bases and the J segment 3 bases; nucleotides outside the gene matches: 3. CDR3 loop: CASSHGTSGATDTQYF. The CDR3 nucleotides read TGTGCCAGCAGCCATGGGACTAGCGGGGCAACAGATACGCAGTATTTT.

This clonotype was seen more than once but under ten times. The rearrangement links TRBV20-1 to TRBJ2-1; D may be TRBD1 or TRBD2 (6 bases each). The CDR3 length is 16 residues. Germline loops: CDR1 DFQATT, CDR2 SNEGSKA (reference sequence). Trimming left V 0 bases short and J 4 bases short, with 16 bases between. CDR3 DNA: TGCAGTGCTAGAGACCTACGGGGGCTCGGGTACAATGAGCAGTTCTTC. It codes for CSARDLRGLGYNEQFF.

There are many counts of this clonotype. J is TRBJ2-2 and V is TRBV25-1; TRBD1 matches 7 bases. V shed 0 bases, J shed 0 bases, and the junction held 4 bases outside the gene matches. Germline loops: CDR1 MGHDK, CDR2 SYGVNS. This CDR3 contains 17 residues. The CDR3 nucleotides read TGTGCCAGCAGTGAATATTTCGGACAGGCGAACACCGGGGAGCTGTTTTTT. This encodes CASSEYFGQANTGELFF.

This clonotype was seen repeatedly, ten times or more. CDR3 residues: CASSFQSKNTEAFF. As DNA, the CDR3 is TGTGCCAGCAGTTTCCAGAGTAAGAACACTGAAGCTTTCTTT. This chain links TRBV6-5 with TRBJ1-1; D gene uncertain. The CDR3 spans 14 residues. Deletions cut 4 bases from V and 1 base from J, with 10 bases between. Germline values: CDR1 MNHEY, CDR2 SVGAGI.

This clonotype was counted between two and nine times. CDR3 residues: CASSLSRPPEQYF. CDR3 bases: TGTGCCAGCTCCCTTTCCCGACCCCCTGAGCAGTACTTC. The chain joins TRBV18 to TRBJ2-7; unclear D gene. CDR3 length: 13 amino acids. Looked up from germline, CDR1 is KGHSH and CDR2 is LQKENI. The V and J ends lost 6 bases and 7 bases respectively, with 16 bases between them.

The chain has TRBV9 and TRBJ2-1; D may be TRBD1 (6 bases). This CDR3 is built from 16 residues. V was shortened by 0 bases and J by 2 bases, with 12 bases between the two germline ends. Germline V CDR1 and CDR2: SGDLS, YYNGEE. Written as DNA, the CDR3 is TGTGCCAGCAGCGTAGCTCCCCAGGGGCCCTACAATGAGCAGTTCTTC. It is translated as CASSVAPQGPYNEQFF.

This clonotype appeared many times. The rearrangement joins TRBV24-1 to TRBJ2-1; D not resolved. CDR3 length equals 17 residues. V was shortened by 5 bases and J by 1 base, with 17 bases between the two germline ends. Germline values: CDR1 KGHDR, CDR2 SFDVKD. CDR3 region: CATSAQPRLGSYNEQFF. CDR3 nucleotides: TGTGCCACCAGTGCCCAGCCGCGGCTAGGATCCTACAATGAGCAGTTCTTC.